One and the same sample provided the 14 T cell receptor beta chains below, sequenced in a study of siplizumab effects on memory and regulatory T cells. Profiling relied on immunoSEQ multiplex PCR, and the TCRdb table lists in-frame clones only, not all of them. This sample has roughly 100,000 clones; about 92% occur once, and the top ten carry about 0.32%. Sequenced: CD4+ T cells sorted from blood. These receptor sequences come from a human donor in good health.

CDR3 in DNA: TGTGCCAGCAGTTCGACCACGGAGCAGCCCCAGCATTTT. Protein sequence: CASSSTTEQPQHF. This sequence joins TRBV6-6 and TRBJ1-5; D call uncertain. The CDR3 runs 13 residues. Trimming removed 4 bases at V and 7 bases at J, with 11 bases between. Germline values: CDR1 MNHNY, CDR2 SVGAGI (reference sequence).

Here the CDR3 reads CASTKGVHLYGYTF. CDR3 DNA: TGTGCCAGCACCAAGGGGGTTCACCTCTATGGCTACACCTTC. This sequence joins TRBV6-5 and TRBJ1-2; tentative D call: TRBD1 (6 bases). Germline CDR1 and CDR2: MNHEY and SVGAGI. The CDR3 covers 14 residues. Trimming shortened V by 7 bases and J by 4 bases, and 16 bases separated the two germline ends.

The gene calls are TRBV5-1 and TRBJ2-3, with unresolved D. From germline, CDR1 is SGHRS and CDR2 YFSETQ. This CDR3 contains 13 residues. The germline V and J ends were trimmed by 1 base and 5 bases, with 8 bases remaining between them. Written as DNA, the CDR3 is TGCGCCAGCAGCTTGACCCGACGAGATACGCAGTATTTT. This codes for CASSLTRRDTQYF.

V gene TRBV6-5 combines with J gene TRBJ2-7; the match to TRBD1 covers 8 bases. Germline V gene sequence: CDR1 MNHEY, CDR2 SVGAGI. This CDR3 has 13 residues. V dropped 4 bases and J dropped 3; count of bases not matched to a gene: 2. The CDR3 DNA sequence: TGTGCCAGCAGTTTAGACAGGGGCTACGAGCAGTACTTC. Translating it yields CASSLDRGYEQYF.

The J gene is TRBJ2-7, the V gene TRBV7-9; no definite D call. Trimming cost V 0 bases and J 3 bases, with 9 bases left between them. Germline lookup yields CDR1 SEHNR and CDR2 FQNEAQ (reference sequence). There are 14 residues in the CDR3. The CDR3 is CASSLAGRNYEQYF. CDR3 bases: TGTGCCAGCAGCTTAGCAGGCAGAAACTACGAGCAGTACTTC. Looking up the rest from reference TRBV7-9 and TRBJ2-7 gives the full variable domain: DTGVSQNPRHKITKRGQNVTFRCDPISEHNRLYWYRQTLGQGPEFLTYFQNEAQLEKSRLLSDRFSAERPKGSFSTLEIQRTEQGDSAMYLCASSLAGRNYEQYFGPGTRLTVT.

The V and J genes are TRBV5-5 and TRBJ1-1; D not certain. The CDR3 spans 13 residues. Trimming shortened V by 4 bases and J by 3 bases, and 10 bases separated the two germline ends. Germline CDR1 and CDR2: SGHKS and YYEKEE (reference sequence). CDR3 loop: CASSPTPDTEAFF. DNA for the CDR3: TGTGCCAGCAGCCCGACCCCGGACACTGAAGCTTTCTTT.

The rearrangement joins TRBV5-1 to TRBJ1-1; D might be TRBD1 (6 bases). There are 15 residues in the CDR3. Trimming left V 0 bases short and J 3 bases short, with 12 bases between. Germline V gene lookup returns CDR1 SGHRS and CDR2 YFSETQ. The CDR3 loop reads CASSLAAGVDTEAFF. The CDR3, as DNA: TGCGCCAGCAGCTTGGCCGCAGGGGTCGACACTGAAGCTTTCTTT.

CDR3 coding DNA: TGTGCCAGCAGTGTGGACAGGGGGGTGGAGACCCAGTACTTC. Amino acids: CASSVDRGVETQYF. The chain employs TRBV2 and TRBJ2-5; 10 positions agree with TRBD1. With 4 bases clipped from V and 5 bases from J, the junction kept 4 bases outside the gene matches. CDR1 SNHLY and CDR2 FYNNEI come from the germline V gene. CDR3 size: 14 residues.

The chain carries TRBV18 and TRBJ2-1; D is possibly TRBD1 (5 bases). Germline V lookup: CDR1 KGHSH, CDR2 LQKENI. Trimming took 8 bases from V and 6 from J, leaving 14 bases between them. The CDR3 is 13 residues long. The CDR3 protein is CASVKQASNEQFF. The CDR3 DNA sequence: TGTGCCAGCGTCAAACAGGCGTCCAATGAGCAGTTCTTC. Full variable domain (outside the CDR3, taken from reference TRBV18 and TRBJ2-1): NAGVMQNPRHLVRRRGQEARLRCSPMKGHSHVYWYRQLPEEGLKFMVYLQKENIIDESGMPKERFSAEFPKEGPSILRIQQVVRGDSAAYFCASVKQASNEQFFGPGTRLTVL.

V is TRBV2 and J is TRBJ1-5; maybe TRBD1 (5 bases). The germline V and J ends were trimmed by 5 bases and 6 bases, with 14 bases remaining between them. Germline CDR1 is SNHLY and CDR2 is FYNNEI. CDR3 length: 14 residues. The CDR3 sequence: CASSTGVGGQPQHF. Written as DNA, the CDR3 is TGTGCCAGCAGTACGGGGGTCGGGGGTCAGCCCCAGCATTTT.

This chain's CDR3 is CASSLDGTSVRRDTQYF. The CDR3 bases are TGCGCCAGCAGCTTGGACGGGACTAGCGTCAGAAGAGATACGCAGTATTTT. V usage is TRBV5-1 and J usage is TRBJ2-3, with 10 bases fitting TRBD2. CDR3 size: 17 residues. V gave up 0 bases and J gave up 5 bases; unmatched junction bases: 9. CDR1 is SGHRS, CDR2 YFSETQ, per germline. Complete variable domain (other parts from reference TRBV5-1 and TRBJ2-3): KAGVTQTPRYLIKTRGQQVTLSCSPISGHRSVSWYQQTPGQGLQFLFEYFSETQRNKGNFPGRFSGRQFSNSRSEMNVSTLELGDSALYLCASSLDGTSVRRDTQYFGPGTRLTVL.

V and J are TRBV10-2 and TRBJ2-7; D is unclear. CDR1 is WSHSY, CDR2 SAAADI, per germline. The CDR3 length is 9 residues. The ends were cut back, 8 bases at V and 4 bases at J, with 3 bases in the middle. The CDR3 spells CASEYEQYF. For the CDR3, the DNA is TGCGCCAGCGAGTACGAGCAGTACTTC.

The V and J genes are TRBV5-1 and TRBJ2-2; TRBD1 is a possible D gene (7 bases). The ends were cut back, 4 bases at V and 4 bases at J, with 17 bases in the middle. The germline gives CDR1 SGHRS, CDR2 YFSETQ. The CDR3 sequence is 16 residues long. The DNA of the CDR3 is TGCGCCAGCAGCCCCAACAGGGGAGCGGGCACCGGGGAGCTGTTTTTT. Encoded protein: CASSPNRGAGTGELFF.

V gene TRBV10-1 combines with J gene TRBJ1-1, with D perhaps matching TRBD1 (5 bases). Germline CDR1 WNHNN, CDR2 SYGVQD (reference sequence). CDR3 length: 14 residues. The germline V and J ends were trimmed by 3 bases and 4 bases, with 12 bases remaining between them. CDR3 DNA sequence: TGCGCCAGCAGTGAAACAACACAGGCCACTGAAGCTTTCTTT. Protein sequence: CASSETTQATEAFF.